One sample yielded the 27 T cell receptor beta chains listed below, sequenced in a study of T cells in Graves' hyperthyroidism and ophthalmopathy. RNA transcripts served as the template for amplifying TCR beta CDR3 regions. The TCR CDR3 was amplified in a first-round RT-PCR using the HTBI primer set. TCRdb re-analysed the multiplex PCR reads in MiXCR, keeping a single row per CDR3 protein. This sample has approximately 420,000 distinct CDR3 sequences, with 15% found just once. The sample consisted of blood. These receptors were obtained from a woman in her 30s with Graves' hyperthyroidism.

The genes are TRBV20-1 and TRBJ2-7; D unresolved. CDR1 and CDR2 (germline): DFQATT, SNEGSKA (reference sequence). Trimming took off 2 bases at V and 0 bases at J, with 8 bases between the two ends. The CDR3 length is 13 residues. The chain's CDR3 is CSARSRSSYEQYF. The CDR3 DNA is TGCAGTGCTAGATCCAGGAGCTCCTACGAGCAGTACTTC.

The rearrangement joins TRBV20-1 to TRBJ1-5; 7 bases match TRBD1. This CDR3 region has 14 residues. The germline V gene has CDR1 DFQATT and CDR2 SNEGSKA (reference sequence). Trimming at V came to 3 bases and at J to 4 bases, leaving 6 bases not matched to a gene. As DNA, the CDR3 is TGCAGTGCTAGGACTGGGACAGCTAATCAGCCCCAGCATTTT. Its protein is CSARTGTANQPQHF.

On this clonotype itself: A read error may be the cause here, since a much bigger clone is one base away. CDR3 in amino acids: CAISDQGARNEQLF. Written as DNA, the CDR3 is TGTGCCATCAGTGATCAGGGGGCGAGGAATGAGCAGCTCTTC. This sequence joins TRBV10-3 and TRBJ2-1; TRBD1 matches at 8 bases. The V gene's germline CDR1 is ENHRY and CDR2 SYGVKD. This CDR3 comprises 14 residues.

The table lists this clonotype with many counts. The chain uses TRBV7-3 and TRBJ2-4; no definite D call. Trimming removed 5 bases from V and 1 base from J, with 15 bases in between. The germline CDR1 and CDR2 sequences are SGHTA and FQGTGA. The CDR3 has 16 residues. CDR3 amino acids: CASSPGPDRAKNIQYF. The CDR3 DNA follows: TGTGCCAGCAGCCCTGGACCAGATAGGGCCAAAAACATTCAGTACTTC.

This clonotype was observed many times. The rearrangement joins TRBV2 to TRBJ2-7, with D possibly being TRBD2 (6 bases). Germline-derived CDR1 and CDR2 are SNHLY and FYNNEI. With 7 bases removed from V and 6 bases from J, the gap between germline ends came to 19 bases. The CDR3 consists of 14 residues. The CDR3 DNA reads as TGTGCCAGCACTCCGGAGGGGTCAGGGCTCGAGCAGTACTTC. This encodes CASTPEGSGLEQYF.

The table lists this clonotype with many counts. This chain uses TRBV14 with TRBJ2-5; 8 bases map to TRBD2. The length of the CDR3 is 18 residues. Germline V gives CDR1 SGHDN, CDR2 FVKESK. Trimming at V came to 1 base and at J to 5 bases, leaving 15 bases not matched to a gene. CDR3 nucleotide sequence: TGTGCCAGCAGCCAAGGATACCCAATCGGCGGGAGGTTGGAGACCCAGTACTTC. Its translation: CASSQGYPIGGRLETQYF.

The chain combines TRBV2 with TRBJ2-1; TRBD2 might be the D (5 bases). The germline V and J ends were trimmed by 6 bases and 5 bases, with 20 bases remaining between them. Germline-derived CDR1 and CDR2 are SNHLY and FYNNEI. This CDR3 has 16 amino acids. Here the CDR3 DNA reads TGTGCCAGCAGCCCCCTACCGGGATCCCCCCACAATGAGCAGTTCTTC. Its protein is CASSPLPGSPHNEQFF.

This clonotype was seen ten or more times. The chain links TRBV27 to TRBJ2-7; no definite D call. The CDR3 spans 13 residues. Looked up from germline, CDR1 is MNHEY and CDR2 is SMNVEV (reference sequence). Between the trimmed V and J ends, which lost 3 bases and 3 bases, there was a span of 9 bases. This chain's CDR3 is CASSLTGIYEQYF. DNA for the CDR3: TGTGCCAGCAGTTTGACTGGAATCTACGAGCAGTACTTC.

Many counts were recorded for this clonotype. This rearrangement joins TRBV7-9 to TRBJ2-7, with 10 bases aligning to TRBD2. This CDR3 region has 14 residues. The germline V gene encodes CDR1 SEHNR and CDR2 FQNEAQ (reference sequence). Trimming cost V 5 bases and J 4 bases; bases outside gene matches: 5. The CDR3 reads CASSLGTSDYEQYF. In DNA, the CDR3 is TGTGCCAGCAGCCTAGGGACTAGCGATTACGAGCAGTACTTC.

Ten or more counts support this clonotype. The V call is TRBV7-8, the J call TRBJ2-7, with 7 bases identical to TRBD2. The germline CDR1 and CDR2 sequences are SGHVS and FQNEAQ. CDR3 size: 15 residues. J was trimmed by 3 bases and V by 1 base; bases with no gene match: 6. The CDR3 DNA reads TGTGCCAGCAGCTTAGTCGCTTCGGGGGGCTACGAGCAGTACTTC. This encodes CASSLVASGGYEQYF.

This clonotype was counted ten times or more. The chain uses TRBV28 and TRBJ2-7, with D tentatively TRBD1 or TRBD2 (5 bases each). Trimming took 4 bases from V and 3 from J, leaving 16 bases between them. Germline CDR1 and CDR2: MDHEN and SYDVKM. This CDR3 is built from 15 residues. The CDR3 sequence: CASSSHDKGSYEQYF. Here the CDR3 DNA reads TGTGCCAGCAGTTCCCACGACAAGGGGAGCTACGAGCAGTACTTC.

In its sample, this clonotype was seen many times. The CDR3 loop is CASSSLQGLQYNEQFF. DNA of the CDR3: TGTGCCAGCAGTTCGTTGCAGGGGCTACAGTACAATGAGCAGTTCTTC. This sequence joins TRBV27 and TRBJ2-1; maybe TRBD1 (6 bases). The CDR3 contains 16 residues. The germline V gene encodes CDR1 MNHEY and CDR2 SMNVEV (reference sequence). V shed 4 bases and J shed 4 bases, with 17 bases lying between them.

This clonotype occurred many times. The V gene is TRBV6-1, the J gene TRBJ2-1; possibly TRBD1 for D (6 bases). Germline CDR1 and CDR2: MNHNS and SASEGT. The length of the CDR3 is 18 residues. The V end lost 4 bases, the J end lost 0 bases, and 19 bases lay between the germline ends. The CDR3 nucleotides are TGTGCCAGCAGTGTAAGGCAGGGGAGTTGGGGCTCCTACAATGAGCAGTTCTTC. This sequence encodes CASSVRQGSWGSYNEQFF.

This clonotype was seen a handful of times. The V call is TRBV14, the J call TRBJ2-1; 10 nucleotides agree with TRBD2. Germline V gene sequence: CDR1 SGHDN, CDR2 FVKESK. The V gene end was trimmed by 0 bases and the J gene end by 4 bases; junction bases not matched to a gene: 12. The CDR3 runs to 19 residues. This CDR3 is CASSQEVARAGGWYNEQFF. CDR3 sequence (DNA): TGTGCCAGCAGCCAAGAAGTGGCACGAGCGGGAGGGTGGTACAATGAGCAGTTCTTC. The complete variable domain, with remaining parts taken from reference TRBV14 and TRBJ2-1, reads EAGVTQFPSHSVIEKGQTVTLRCDPISGHDNLYWYRRVMGKEIKFLLHFVKESKQDESGMPNNRFLAERTGGTYSTLKVQPAELEDSGVYFCASSQEVARAGGWYNEQFFGPGTRLTVL.

This clonotype was seen many times. The DNA of the CDR3 is TGTGCCAGCTCGGACAGGGCCCAGCATACGCAGTATTTT. It is translated as CASSDRAQHTQYF. This chain joins TRBV11-3 and TRBJ2-3, with 8 bases that match TRBD1. Trimming at V came to 8 bases and at J to 7 bases, leaving 8 bases not matched to a gene. This CDR3 is 13 amino acids long. The germline V gene has CDR1 SGHNT and CDR2 YENEEA.

In nucleotides, the CDR3 is TGTGCCAGCTCACCAATCGGGAGTCAGGACAATGAGCAGTTCTTC. Translation: CASSPIGSQDNEQFF. V gene TRBV18 combines with J gene TRBJ2-1, with a weak D call TRBD2 (6 bases). Trimming cost V 2 bases and J 5 bases, with 13 bases left between them. The CDR3 has 15 amino acids. The germline gives CDR1 KGHSH, CDR2 LQKENI.

This clonotype appeared many times. V usage is TRBV28 and J usage is TRBJ2-1; 8 bases are shared with TRBD2. V lost 4 bases and J lost 1; bases outside the gene matches: 6. CDR1 is MDHEN, CDR2 SYDVKM, per germline. This CDR3 has 16 amino acids. The CDR3 here is CASSSTSGRSYNEQFF. The CDR3 nucleotides are TGTGCCAGCAGTTCAACAAGCGGGAGATCCTACAATGAGCAGTTCTTC.

Only a few counts were recorded for this clonotype. The genes are TRBV6-2 or TRBV6-3 and TRBJ2-5, with 8 bases aligning to TRBD2. The junction had 9 bases not matched to a gene; V was cut back by 2 bases and J by 7 bases. The CDR3 contains 15 residues. Germline V CDR1 and CDR2: MNHEY, SVGEGT. The CDR3 protein is CASSYGGAGAWTQYF. The CDR3 coding sequence is TGTGCCAGCAGTTACGGGGGAGCGGGGGCATGGACCCAGTACTTC.

This sequence joins TRBV19 and TRBJ2-3; 9 bases line up with TRBD1. The CDR3 runs to 13 residues. V shed 9 bases and J 2 bases; nucleotides not matched to a gene: 3. Germline V lookup: CDR1 LNHDA, CDR2 SQIVND (reference sequence). The DNA for the CDR3 is TGTGCCAGCCGGGACAGGGTCACAGATACGCAGTATTTT. Amino acid sequence: CASRDRVTDTQYF.

J is TRBJ1-5 and V is TRBV7-2, with TRBD1 matching over 8 bases. The germline gives CDR1 SGHTA, CDR2 FQGNSA. The CDR3 has 13 residues. The V gene end was trimmed by 3 bases and the J gene end by 5 bases; junction bases not matched to a gene: 0. This CDR3 is CASSFRGHQPQHF. The CDR3 DNA sequence: TGTGCCAGCAGCTTCAGGGGGCATCAGCCCCAGCATTTT.

Notes on this clonotype: An end of the junction differs from the germline gene, which may be a read error. This chain uses TRBV7-9 with TRBJ2-7; D might be TRBD1 or TRBD2, each matching 5 bases. The CDR3 has 14 residues. Germline V gives CDR1 SEHNR, CDR2 FQNEAQ (reference sequence). CDR3 residues: CASEGQGAPYVQYF. DNA for the CDR3: TGTGCCTCAGAGGGGCAAGGTGCCCCCTACGTGCAGTACTTC.

The sample holds a few counts of this clonotype. This sequence joins TRBV30 and TRBJ2-1; 11 positions agree with TRBD2. Germline values: CDR1 GTSNPN, CDR2 SVGIG (reference sequence). The CDR3 is 12 residues long. V dropped 4 bases and J dropped 10; count of bases not matched to a gene: 3. The CDR3 sequence is CAWTSGRTEQFF. The DNA of the CDR3 is TGTGCCTGGACTAGCGGGAGGACAGAGCAGTTCTTC.

The chain links TRBV28 to TRBJ2-7; 9 bases are shared with TRBD1. V lost 5 bases, J lost 6 bases, and 11 bases stayed unmatched. Germline CDR1 is MDHEN and CDR2 is SYDVKM. The CDR3 is 15 amino acids. CDR3 protein: CASSLVDRGPPEQYF. In DNA form, the CDR3 reads TGTGCCAGCAGTCTTGTGGACAGGGGCCCCCCCGAGCAGTACTTC.

This clonotype was counted a few times. This rearrangement joins TRBV7-3 to TRBJ2-3, with a tentative D call TRBD2 (6 bases). V was shortened by 2 bases and J by 2 bases, with 14 bases between the two germline ends. Germline CDR1 and CDR2: SGHTA and FQGTGA. The CDR3 contains 16 residues. The CDR3 spells CASSLLSARDTDTQYF. Here the CDR3 DNA reads TGTGCCAGCAGCTTATTGTCCGCGCGGGACACAGATACGCAGTATTTT.

Many counts were recorded for this clonotype. The chain employs TRBV6-1 and TRBJ2-7; 9 nucleotides line up with TRBD2. J was trimmed by 2 bases and V by 6 bases; bases with no gene match: 11. This CDR3 has 16 amino acids. The germline gives CDR1 MNHNS, CDR2 SASEGT. CDR3 nucleotides: TGTGCCAGCAGAGGCGGCGGGCTAGCGGGACCCTACGAGCAGTACTTC. Translated, it gives CASRGGGLAGPYEQYF.

This clonotype was recorded at least ten times. This chain connects TRBV20-1 to TRBJ2-1; 10 bases fit TRBD2. V lost 5 bases, J lost 11 bases, and 6 bases stayed unmatched. The CDR3 runs to 12 residues. Germline-derived CDR1 and CDR2 are DFQATT and SNEGSKA (reference sequence). DNA of the CDR3: TGCAGTGCTGAACGGACTAGCGGAAAGCAGTTCTTC. Protein: CSAERTSGKQFF.

V is TRBV5-4 and J is TRBJ2-3; the D gene is possibly TRBD1 (7 bases). Germline V gene lookup returns CDR1 SGHNT and CDR2 YYREEE (reference sequence). V lost 4 bases to trimming and J lost 5 bases, with 17 bases between them. This CDR3 has 15 residues. The CDR3 bases are TGTGCCAGCAGCCCAGGGGGGCACATGGGAGATACGCAGTATTTT. Protein sequence: CASSPGGHMGDTQYF.